This T cell receptor beta chain is drawn from a study of cytomegalovirus exposure and HLA in healthy donors. Overall study findings and caveats: Common viral pathogens seemed, in a later analysis, to connect with several of the most significant clusters.

Comment on this clone: The antigen remains undetermined.

Germline V gene sequence: CDR1 GTSNPN, CDR2 SVGIG (reference sequence). The CDR3 runs 14 residues. The ends lost 2 bases at V and 4 bases at J; junction bases unmatched: 2. Primers for the PCR totalled 60 Vbeta and 13 Jbeta. The repertoire was sequenced with immunoSEQ multiplex PCR; TCRdb's copy has only in-frame clones and lacks some. The sample shows some 130,000 clones, 82% of them seen only once. This chain links TRBV30 with TRBJ2-2; 9 positions agree with TRBD2. The specimen was PBMCs. The sequence derives from a boy younger than 18 in good health and CMV-seronegative. CDR3 in amino acids: CAWSKAGGTGELFF. CDR3 sequence (DNA): TGTGCCTGGAGTAAAGCGGGGGGCACCGGGGAGCTGTTTTTT. Supplemented by reference TRBV30 and TRBJ2-2, the full variable domain reads SQTIHQWPATLVQPVGSPLSLECTVEGTSNPNLYWYRQAAGRGLQLLFYSVGIGQISSEVPQNLSASRPQDRQFILSSKKLLLSDSGFYLCAWSKAGGTGELFFGEGSRLTVL.